The subject of this entry is one T cell receptor beta chain. The antigen remains undetermined. These data originate in a study of type 1 regulatory T cells. TCRdb itself ran the reads through MiXCR, one entry per CDR3 protein. This table has roughly 71,000 distinct CDR3 sequences, 55% to 80% appearing once. Sequenced input: cultured T cells, either the whole culture or a sorted T cell fraction (not recorded which). Regarding subset: Tr1-enriched cell product generated in vitro against host alloantigens. This clonotype was obtained from a human donor in good health.

This CDR3 is CASSRVRDRADHYGYTF. CDR3 bases: TGTGCCAGCAGCCGCGTCCGGGACAGGGCGGATCACTATGGCTACACCTTC. The rearrangement links TRBV3-1 to TRBJ1-2, with 9 bases fitting TRBD1. This CDR3 is 17 amino acids long. Germline values: CDR1 LGHDT, CDR2 YNNKEL (reference sequence). The V segment lost 4 bases and the J segment 3 bases; nucleotides outside the gene matches: 12.